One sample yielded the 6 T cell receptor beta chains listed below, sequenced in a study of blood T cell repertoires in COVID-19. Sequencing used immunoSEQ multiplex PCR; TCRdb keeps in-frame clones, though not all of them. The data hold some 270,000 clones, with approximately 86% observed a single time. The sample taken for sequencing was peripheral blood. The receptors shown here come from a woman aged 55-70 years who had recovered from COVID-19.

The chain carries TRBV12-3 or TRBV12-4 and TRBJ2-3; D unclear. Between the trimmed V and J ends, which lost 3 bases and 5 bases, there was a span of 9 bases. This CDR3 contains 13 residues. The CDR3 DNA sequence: TGTGCCAGCAGTTTGCCCCCAGTAGATACGCAGTATTTT. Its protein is CASSLPPVDTQYF.

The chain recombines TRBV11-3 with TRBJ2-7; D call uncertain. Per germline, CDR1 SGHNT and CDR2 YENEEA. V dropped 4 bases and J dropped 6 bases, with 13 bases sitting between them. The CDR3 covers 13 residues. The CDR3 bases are TGTGCCAGCAGCTCCTCAATTGACACCGAGCAGTACTTC. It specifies CASSSSIDTEQYF.

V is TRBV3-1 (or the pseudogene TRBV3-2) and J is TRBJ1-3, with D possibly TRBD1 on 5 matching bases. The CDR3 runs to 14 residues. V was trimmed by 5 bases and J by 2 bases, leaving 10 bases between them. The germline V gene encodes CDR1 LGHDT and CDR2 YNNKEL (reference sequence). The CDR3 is CASSTSRAGNTIYF. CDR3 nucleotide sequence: TGTGCCAGCAGCACGTCCAGGGCTGGAAACACCATATATTTT.

The CDR3 sequence is CASSLGQGASETQYF. In DNA form, the CDR3 reads TGCGCCAGCAGCTTGGGACAGGGGGCGAGCGAGACCCAGTACTTC. The J gene is TRBJ2-5, the V gene TRBV5-1; 10 nucleotides line up with TRBD1. CDR1 and CDR2 from the germline V gene are SGHRS and YFSETQ. The V and J ends lost 0 bases and 5 bases, in that order; junction bases with no gene match: 4. The CDR3 runs to 15 residues.

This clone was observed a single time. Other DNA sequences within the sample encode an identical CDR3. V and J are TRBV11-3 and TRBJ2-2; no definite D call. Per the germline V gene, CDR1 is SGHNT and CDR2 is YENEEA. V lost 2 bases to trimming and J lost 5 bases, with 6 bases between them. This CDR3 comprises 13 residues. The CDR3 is CASSLSRTGELFF. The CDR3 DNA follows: TGTGCCAGCAGCTTATCGAGGACCGGGGAGCTGTTTTTT. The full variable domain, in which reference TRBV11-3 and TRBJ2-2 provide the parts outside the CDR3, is EAGVVQSPRYKIIEKKQPVAFWCNPISGHNTLYWYLQNLGQGPELLIRYENEEAVDDSQLPKDRFSAERLKGVDSTLKIQPAELGDSAVYLCASSLSRTGELFFGEGSRLTVL.

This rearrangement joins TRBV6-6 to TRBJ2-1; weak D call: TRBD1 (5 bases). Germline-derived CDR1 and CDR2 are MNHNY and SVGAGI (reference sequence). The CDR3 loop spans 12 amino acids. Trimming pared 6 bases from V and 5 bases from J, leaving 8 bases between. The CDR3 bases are TGTGCCAGCAGACGCAGGGACAATGAGCAGTTCTTC. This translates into CASRRRDNEQFF.